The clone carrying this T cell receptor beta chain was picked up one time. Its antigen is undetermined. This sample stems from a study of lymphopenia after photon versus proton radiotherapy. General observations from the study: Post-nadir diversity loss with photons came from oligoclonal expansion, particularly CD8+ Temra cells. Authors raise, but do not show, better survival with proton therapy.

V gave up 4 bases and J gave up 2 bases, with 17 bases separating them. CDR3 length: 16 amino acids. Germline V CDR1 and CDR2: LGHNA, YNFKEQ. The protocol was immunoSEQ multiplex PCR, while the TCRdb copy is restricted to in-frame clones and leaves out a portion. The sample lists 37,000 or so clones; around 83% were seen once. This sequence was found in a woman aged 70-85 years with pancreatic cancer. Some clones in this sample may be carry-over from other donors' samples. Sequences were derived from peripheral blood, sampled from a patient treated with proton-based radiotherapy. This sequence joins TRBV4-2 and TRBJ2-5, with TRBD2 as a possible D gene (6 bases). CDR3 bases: TGTGCCAGCAGCCCTCCGGGTAGCGGAGGACAAGAGACCCAGTACTTC. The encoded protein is CASSPPGSGGQETQYF.